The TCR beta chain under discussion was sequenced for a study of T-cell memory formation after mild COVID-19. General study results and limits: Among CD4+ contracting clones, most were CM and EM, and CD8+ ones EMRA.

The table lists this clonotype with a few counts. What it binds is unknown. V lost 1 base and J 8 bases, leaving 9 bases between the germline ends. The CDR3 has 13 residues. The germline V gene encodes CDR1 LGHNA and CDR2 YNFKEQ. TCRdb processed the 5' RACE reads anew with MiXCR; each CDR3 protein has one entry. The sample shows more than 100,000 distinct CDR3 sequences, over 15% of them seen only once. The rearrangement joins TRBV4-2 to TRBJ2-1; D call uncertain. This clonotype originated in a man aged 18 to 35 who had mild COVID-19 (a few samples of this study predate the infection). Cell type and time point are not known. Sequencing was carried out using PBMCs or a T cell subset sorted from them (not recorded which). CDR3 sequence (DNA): TGTGCCAGCAGCCAAGGAGGCTTCGATGAGCAGTTCTTC. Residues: CASSQGGFDEQFF.